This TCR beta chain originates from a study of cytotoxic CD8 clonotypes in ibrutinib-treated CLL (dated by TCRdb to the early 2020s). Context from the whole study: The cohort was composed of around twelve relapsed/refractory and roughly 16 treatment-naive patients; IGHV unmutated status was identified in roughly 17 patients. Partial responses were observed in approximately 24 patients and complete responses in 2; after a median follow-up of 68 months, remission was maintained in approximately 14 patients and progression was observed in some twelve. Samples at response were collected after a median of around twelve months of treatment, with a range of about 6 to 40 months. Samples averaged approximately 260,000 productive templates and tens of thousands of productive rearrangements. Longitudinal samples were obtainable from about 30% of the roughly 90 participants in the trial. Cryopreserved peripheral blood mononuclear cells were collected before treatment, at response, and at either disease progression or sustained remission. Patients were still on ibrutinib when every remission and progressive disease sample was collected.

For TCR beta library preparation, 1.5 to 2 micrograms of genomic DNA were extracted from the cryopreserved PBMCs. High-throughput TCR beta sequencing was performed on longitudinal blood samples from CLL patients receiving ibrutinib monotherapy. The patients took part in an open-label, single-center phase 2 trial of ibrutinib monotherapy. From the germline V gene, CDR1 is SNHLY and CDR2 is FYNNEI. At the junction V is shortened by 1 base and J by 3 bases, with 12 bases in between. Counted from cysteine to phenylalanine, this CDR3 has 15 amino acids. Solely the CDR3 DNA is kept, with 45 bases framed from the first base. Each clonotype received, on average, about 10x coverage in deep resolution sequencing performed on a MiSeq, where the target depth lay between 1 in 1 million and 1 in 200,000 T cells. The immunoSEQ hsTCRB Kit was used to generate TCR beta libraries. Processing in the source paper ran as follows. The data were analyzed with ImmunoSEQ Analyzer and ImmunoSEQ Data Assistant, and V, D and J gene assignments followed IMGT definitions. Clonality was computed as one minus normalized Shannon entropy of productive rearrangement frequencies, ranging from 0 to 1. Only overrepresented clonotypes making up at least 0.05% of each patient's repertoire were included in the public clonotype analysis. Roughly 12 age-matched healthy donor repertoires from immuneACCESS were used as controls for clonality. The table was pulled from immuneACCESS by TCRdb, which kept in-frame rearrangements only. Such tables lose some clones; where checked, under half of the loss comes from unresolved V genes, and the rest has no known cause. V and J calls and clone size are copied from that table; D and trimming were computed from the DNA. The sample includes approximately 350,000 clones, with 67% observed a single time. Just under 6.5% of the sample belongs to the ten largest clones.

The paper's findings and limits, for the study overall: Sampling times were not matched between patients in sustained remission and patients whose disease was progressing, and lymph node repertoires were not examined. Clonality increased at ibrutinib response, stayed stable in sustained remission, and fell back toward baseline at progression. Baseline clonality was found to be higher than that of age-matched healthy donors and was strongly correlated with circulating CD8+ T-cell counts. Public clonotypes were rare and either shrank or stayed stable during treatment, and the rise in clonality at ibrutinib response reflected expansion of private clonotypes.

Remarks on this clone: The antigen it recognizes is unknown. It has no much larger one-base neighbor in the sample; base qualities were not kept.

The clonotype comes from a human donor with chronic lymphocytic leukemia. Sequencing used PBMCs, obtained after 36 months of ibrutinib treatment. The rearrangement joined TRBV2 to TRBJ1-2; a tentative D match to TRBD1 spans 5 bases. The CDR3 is CASSEGDSRYYGYTF. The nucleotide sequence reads TGTGCCAGCAGTGAAGGCGACAGCCGGTACTATGGCTACACCTTC.